The TCR beta chain described here comes from a study of T-cell memory formation after mild COVID-19. Study-wide findings and caveats: The pre-infection memory compartment contained some responding clones, suggesting cross-reactive memory joined.

Each CDR3 protein is one row after TCRdb ran MiXCR on the 5' RACE reads. Of 200,000 to 250,000 distinct CDR3 sequences listed, over 9.5% are singletons. The V end lost 3 bases, the J end lost 5 bases, and 13 bases lay between the germline ends. This CDR3 is 14 amino acids long. CDR1 and CDR2 from the germline V gene are LGHDT and YNNKEL (reference sequence). Regarding this clonotype: Its antigen is undetermined.

The specimen was PBMCs or a T cell subset sorted from them (not recorded which). This TCR was recovered from a young man who had mild COVID-19 (a few samples of this study predate the infection). Cell type and time point are not known. The rearrangement uses TRBV3-1 and TRBJ1-1; TRBD1 might be the D (5 bases). The CDR3 DNA is TGTGCCAGCAGCCATTTTCAGGGAAGGACTGAAGCTTTCTTT. Translated, it gives CASSHFQGRTEAFF.